A single sample gave rise to the 12 T cell receptor beta chains below, sequenced in a study of cytomegalovirus exposure and HLA in healthy donors. In the PCR, 60 Vbeta and 13 Jbeta primers were used. Assay used: immunoSEQ multiplex PCR; TCRdb lists only in-frame clones, some missing. This specimen shows 200,000 to 250,000 clones; the ten leading clones hold roughly 0.98%. The sample was PBMCs. These receptors were obtained from a woman in her thirties in good health and CMV-seropositive.

The J gene is TRBJ2-1, the V gene TRBV9; D may be TRBD2 (5 bases). The V end was cut by 0 bases, the J end by 0 bases, with 10 bases between. The germline V gene has CDR1 SGDLS and CDR2 YYNGEE. The CDR3 extends over 16 amino acids. In DNA, the CDR3 is TGTGCCAGCAGCGTAGACGTGGGGAGCTCCTACAATGAGCAGTTCTTC. Translating it yields CASSVDVGSSYNEQFF.

The chain combines TRBV2 with TRBJ1-5, with 9 positions matching TRBD1. CDR1 and CDR2 (germline): SNHLY, FYNNEI. V trimming: 2 bases; J trimming: 5 bases; junction bases outside the gene matches: 4. The CDR3 loop spans 15 amino acids. The CDR3 spells CASSERTGVDQPQHF. In DNA form, the CDR3 reads TGTGCCAGCAGTGAAAGGACAGGGGTCGATCAGCCCCAGCATTTT.

The V gene is TRBV5-1, the J gene TRBJ2-7; the D gene is possibly TRBD2 (6 bases). The V gene's germline CDR1 is SGHRS and CDR2 YFSETQ. The V end was cut by 3 bases, the J end by 7 bases, with 23 bases between. CDR3 size: 16 residues. This CDR3 reads CASSSPVRGLMREQYF. The CDR3 nucleotides read TGCGCCAGCAGCTCCCCCGTGCGGGGACTTATGAGGGAGCAGTACTTC.

The chain is built from TRBV10-3 and TRBJ1-2; possible D gene TRBD1, 6 bases. Germline V CDR1 and CDR2: ENHRY, SYGVKD. V was cut by 1 base and J by 1 base, with 10 bases left in between. There are 15 residues in the CDR3. The CDR3 DNA sequence: TGTGCCATCAGTGAGTGGGACACCTTTAACTATGGCTACACCTTC. This encodes CAISEWDTFNYGYTF.

The chain is built from TRBV5-1 and TRBJ2-7; D is unresolved. The germline CDR1 and CDR2 sequences are SGHRS and YFSETQ. The V end was cut by 0 bases, the J end by 2 bases, with 6 bases between. This CDR3 comprises 13 residues. The CDR3 sequence is CASSLGAPYEQYF. CDR3 coding DNA: TGCGCCAGCAGCTTGGGGGCCCCCTACGAGCAGTACTTC.

The chain employs TRBV6-5 and TRBJ2-1; D gene unclear. CDR3 length: 16 amino acids. The germline CDR1 and CDR2 sequences are MNHEY and SVGAGI. Trimming removed 3 bases at V and 0 bases at J, with 12 bases between. CDR3 DNA sequence: TGTGCCAGCAGTTATGAAGCGCCGAGCTCCTACAATGAGCAGTTCTTC. As protein: CASSYEAPSSYNEQFF.

This chain links TRBV19 with TRBJ2-7, with 7 nucleotides matching TRBD1. The germline V gene has CDR1 LNHDA and CDR2 SQIVND (reference sequence). Trimming at V came to 5 bases and at J to 3 bases, leaving 7 bases not matched to a gene. The CDR3 is 14 amino acids. CDR3 DNA sequence: TGTGCCAGTAGTTCCGGGACAGCAATCTACGAGCAGTACTTC. This gives the protein CASSSGTAIYEQYF.

The chain links TRBV5-4 to TRBJ1-5, with D perhaps matching TRBD1 (5 bases). This CDR3 has 14 residues. The V and J ends lost 0 bases and 3 bases respectively, with 7 bases between them. The germline gives CDR1 SGHNT, CDR2 YYREEE (reference sequence). The CDR3 region has the DNA TGTGCCAGCAGCTTGGGGGGCTCCAATCAGCCCCAGCATTTT. It is translated as CASSLGGSNQPQHF.

The chain employs TRBV9 and TRBJ2-5; 8 bases line up with TRBD1. CDR1 SGDLS and CDR2 YYNGEE come from the germline V gene. The CDR3 sequence is 15 residues long. V lost 3 bases and J lost 5; bases outside the gene matches: 9. The CDR3 loop reads CASSGGTGFGETQYF. CDR3 bases: TGTGCCAGCAGCGGGGGGACAGGTTTTGGGGAGACCCAGTACTTC. The full variable domain, rest sourced from reference TRBV9 and TRBJ2-5, is DSGVTQTPKHLITATGQRVTLRCSPRSGDLSVYWYQQSLDQGLQFLIQYYNGEERAKGNILERFSAQQFPDLHSELNLSSLELGDSALYFCASSGGTGFGETQYFGPGTRLLVL.

The rearrangement joins TRBV7-9 to TRBJ1-2; a weak D match, TRBD1 (6 bases). The ends were cut back, 5 bases at V and 3 bases at J, with 16 bases in the middle. Looked up from germline, CDR1 is SEHNR and CDR2 is FQNEAQ (reference sequence). The CDR3 runs 15 residues. CDR3: CASSRVGGGHYGYTF. The CDR3 DNA reads TGTGCCAGCAGCCGGGTGGGAGGGGGTCACTATGGCTACACCTTC.

In nucleotides, the CDR3 is TGTGCCAGCTCACCCCTGGGACAGGGGTCGAACACTGAAGCTTTCTTT. Translating gives CASSPLGQGSNTEAFF. The rearrangement links TRBV18 to TRBJ1-1, with 10 bases fitting TRBD1. The CDR3 extends over 16 amino acids. Germline values: CDR1 KGHSH, CDR2 LQKENI. The junction had 5 bases not matched to a gene; V was cut back by 3 bases and J by 1 base.

The genes are TRBV5-6 and TRBJ2-3; D uncertain. Trimming cost V 2 bases and J 0 bases, with 7 bases left between them. The CDR3 sequence is 14 residues long. Per the germline V gene, CDR1 is SGHDT and CDR2 is YYEEEE. CDR3 bases: TGTGCCAGCAGCTTCTACGGTAGCACAGATACGCAGTATTTT. It specifies CASSFYGSTDTQYF. The complete variable domain, with remaining parts taken from reference TRBV5-6 and TRBJ2-3, reads DAGVTQSPTHLIKTRGQQVTLRCSPKSGHDTVSWYQQALGQGPQFIFQYYEEEERQRGNFPDRFSGHQFPNYSSELNVNALLLGDSALYLCASSFYGSTDTQYFGPGTRLTVL.